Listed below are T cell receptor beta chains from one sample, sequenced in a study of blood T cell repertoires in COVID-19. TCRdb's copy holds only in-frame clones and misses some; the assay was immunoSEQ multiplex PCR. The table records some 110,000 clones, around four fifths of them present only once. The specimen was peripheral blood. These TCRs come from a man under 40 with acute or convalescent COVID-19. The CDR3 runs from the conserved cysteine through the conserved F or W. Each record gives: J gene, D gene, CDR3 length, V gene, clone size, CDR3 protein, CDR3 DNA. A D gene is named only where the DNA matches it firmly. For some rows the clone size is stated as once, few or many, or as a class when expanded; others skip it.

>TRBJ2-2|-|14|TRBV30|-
CAWSVRRNTGELFF
TGTGCCTGGAGTGTACGGAGGAACACCGGGGAGCTGTTTTTT
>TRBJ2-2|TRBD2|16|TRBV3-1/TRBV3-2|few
CASRKAGAGSDGELFF
TGTGCCAGCAGAAAAGCGGGGGCCGGGTCGGACGGGGAGCTGTTTTTT
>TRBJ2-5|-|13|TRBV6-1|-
CASSEYTAKTQYF
TGTGCCAGCAGTGAATATACAGCAAAGACCCAGTACTTC
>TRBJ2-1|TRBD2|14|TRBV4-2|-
CASSQGTSWGEQFF
TGTGCCAGCAGCCAAGGGACTAGCTGGGGTGAGCAGTTCTTC
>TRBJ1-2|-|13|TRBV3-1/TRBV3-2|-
CASSQEPRGGYTF
TGTGCCAGCAGCCAAGAACCTAGGGGCGGCTACACCTTC
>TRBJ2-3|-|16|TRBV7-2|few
CASSWGGDPSTDTQYF
TGTGCCAGCAGCTGGGGGGGCGATCCTAGCACAGATACGCAGTATTTT
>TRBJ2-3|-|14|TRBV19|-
CASSMGGYTDTQYF
TGTGCCAGTAGTATGGGAGGTTACACAGATACGCAGTATTTT
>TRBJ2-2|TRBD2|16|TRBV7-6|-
CASSEKRGTNTGELFF
TGTGCCAGCAGCGAAAAGCGGGGAACGAACACCGGGGAGCTGTTTTTT
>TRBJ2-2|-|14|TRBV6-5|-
CASSPQGNTGELFF
TGTGCCAGCAGCCCACAGGGGAACACCGGGGAGCTGTTTTTT
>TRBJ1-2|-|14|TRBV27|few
CASRDNLQDRGYTF
TGTGCCTCCCGGGACAACCTACAAGACCGGGGCTACACCTTC
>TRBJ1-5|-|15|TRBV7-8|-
CASSLGPGKDQPQHF
TGTGCCAGCAGCTTGGGTCCAGGGAAGGATCAGCCCCAGCATTTT
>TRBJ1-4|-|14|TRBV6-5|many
CASSPTATNEKLFF
TGTGCCAGCAGTCCGACAGCAACTAATGAAAAACTGTTTTTT
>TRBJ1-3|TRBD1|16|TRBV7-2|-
CASSLTGPYSGNTIYF
TGTGCCAGCAGTTTGACAGGGCCTTACTCTGGAAACACCATATATTTT
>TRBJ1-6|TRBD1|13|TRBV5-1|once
CASSTDRIAALHF
TGCGCCAGCAGCACGGACAGGATCGCCGCCCTCCACTTT
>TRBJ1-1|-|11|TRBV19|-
CATNDRVEAFF
TGTGCCACCAACGACCGGGTTGAAGCTTTCTTT
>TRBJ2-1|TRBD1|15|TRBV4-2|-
CASSQTGGSYNEQFF
TGTGCCAGCAGCCAGACAGGGGGCTCCTACAATGAGCAGTTCTTC
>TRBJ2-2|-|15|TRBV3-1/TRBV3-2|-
CASSQDSAGGGELFF
TGTGCCAGCAGCCAAGATAGCGCCGGGGGAGGGGAGCTGTTTTTT
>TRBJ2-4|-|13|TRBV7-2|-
CASSLLAKNIQYF
TGTGCCAGCAGCCTACTAGCCAAAAACATTCAGTACTTC
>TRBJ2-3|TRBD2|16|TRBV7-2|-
CASSTRLAGGTDTQYF
TGTGCCAGCAGCACCCGACTAGCGGGAGGCACAGATACGCAGTATTTT
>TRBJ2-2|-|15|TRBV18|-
CASSPSGVGTGELFF
TGTGCCAGCTCACCGTCCGGGGTTGGGACCGGGGAGCTGTTTTTT
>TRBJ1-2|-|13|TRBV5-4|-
CASRQDRILGYTF
TGTGCCAGCAGACAAGACAGGATTCTAGGCTACACCTTC